A single sample is the source of the 20 T cell receptor beta chains below, sequenced in a study of T-cell reconstitution after alpha-beta-depleted transplantation in children. Unique molecular identifiers were used to barcode this TCRbeta library. MiXCR, run by TCRdb on the PCR reads, gives a single entry per CDR3 protein. The table includes 610,000 or so distinct CDR3 sequences, around 27% detected once. The sample in question was PBMCs, obtained before TCRalphabeta/CD19-depleted stem cell transplant. These receptors were obtained from a boy in the first two years of life with Wiskott-Aldrich syndrome, due to receive a stem cell transplant.

This clonotype has more than one count but fewer than ten. The rearrangement uses TRBV28 and TRBJ2-5; maybe TRBD2 (5 bases). Deletions cut 3 bases from V and 6 bases from J, with 11 bases between. The germline CDR1 and CDR2 sequences are MDHEN and SYDVKM. The CDR3 covers 13 residues. In nucleotides, the CDR3 is TGTGCCAGCAGTTTGAGTGGGAGACAGACCCAGTACTTC. Residues: CASSLSGRQTQYF.

This clonotype was observed a few times. This rearrangement joins TRBV5-1 to TRBJ2-5; possibly TRBD2 for D (6 bases). Per germline, CDR1 SGHRS and CDR2 YFSETQ. The V end lost 0 bases, the J end lost 2 bases, and 11 bases lay between the germline ends. The CDR3 spans 15 residues. The CDR3 sequence: CASSLAPGGQETQYF. In DNA form, the CDR3 reads TGCGCCAGCAGCTTGGCGCCCGGGGGACAAGAGACCCAGTACTTC. Using reference TRBV5-1 and TRBJ2-5 for the parts outside the CDR3, the full variable domain is KAGVTQTPRYLIKTRGQQVTLSCSPISGHRSVSWYQQTPGQGLQFLFEYFSETQRNKGNFPGRFSGRQFSNSRSEMNVSTLELGDSALYLCASSLAPGGQETQYFGPGTRLLVL.

This clonotype showed up just a few times. The J gene is TRBJ1-2, the V gene TRBV5-1, with a weak D call TRBD1 (5 bases). The CDR3 has 14 residues. Germline lookup yields CDR1 SGHRS and CDR2 YFSETQ. V shed 0 bases and J shed 3 bases, with 9 bases lying between them. CDR3 loop: CASSLESGDYGYTF. DNA for the CDR3: TGCGCCAGCAGCTTGGAGTCGGGGGACTATGGCTACACCTTC.

The chain joins TRBV10-3 to TRBJ1-1; 7 bases agree with TRBD1. V shed 5 bases, J shed 7 bases, and the junction held 4 bases outside the gene matches. Germline CDR1 reads ENHRY; CDR2 reads SYGVKD. The CDR3 loop spans 12 amino acids. The CDR3 DNA reads as TGTGCCATCAGTCAGACAGGGAGTGAAGCTTTCTTT. Protein: CAISQTGSEAFF.

The genes are TRBV5-1 and TRBJ1-1, with 8 bases that match TRBD1. Losses at the gene ends were 5 bases for V and 1 base for J; bases not matched to a gene: 4. The CDR3 covers 14 residues. The V gene's germline CDR1 is SGHRS and CDR2 YFSETQ. CDR3 in DNA: TGCGCCAGCAGATGGGGACAGGCGAACACTGAAGCTTTCTTT. Translated: CASRWGQANTEAFF.

This clonotype has only a few counts. The chain employs TRBV20-1 and TRBJ1-2; perhaps TRBD1 as D (6 bases). Germline V CDR1 and CDR2: DFQATT, SNEGSKA (reference sequence). The CDR3 runs to 13 residues. V lost 3 bases and J 8 bases, leaving 16 bases between the germline ends. The DNA for the CDR3 is TGCAGTGCTAGTGGGTCAGGGGCTGGGGGCTACACCTTC. Encoded protein: CSASGSGAGGYTF.

The CDR3 DNA follows: TGTGCCAGCAGCGTACAGGCAAATAGCAATCAGCCCCAGCATTTT. Translation: CASSVQANSNQPQHF. The chain carries TRBV7-2 and TRBJ1-5, with D tentatively TRBD1 (5 bases). Germline CDR1 and CDR2: SGHTA and FQGNSA. The CDR3 consists of 15 residues. V dropped 5 bases and J dropped 0 bases, with 11 bases sitting between them. Full variable domain (rest looked up from reference TRBV7-2 and TRBJ1-5): GAGVSQSPSNKVTEKGKDVELRCDPISGHTALYWYRQSLGQGLEFLIYFQGNSAPDKSGLPSDRFSAERTGGSVSTLTIQRTQQEDSAVYLCASSVQANSNQPQHFGDGTRLSIL.

The rearrangement joins TRBV7-8 to TRBJ1-5; unclear D gene. Trimming left V 0 bases short and J 6 bases short, with 15 bases between. From germline, CDR1 is SGHVS and CDR2 FQNEAQ. The CDR3 spans 16 residues. CDR3 nucleotide sequence: TGTGCCAGCAGCTTAGCGCGCGGGATTAGGGTTCAGCCCCAGCATTTT. Protein sequence: CASSLARGIRVQPQHF. Using reference TRBV7-8 and TRBJ1-5 for the parts outside the CDR3, the full variable domain is GAGVSQSPRYKVAKRGQDVALRCDPISGHVSLFWYQQALGQGPEFLTYFQNEAQLDKSGLPSDRFFAERPEGSVSTLKIQRTQQEDSAVYLCASSLARGIRVQPQHFGDGTRLSIL.

V gene TRBV5-1 combines with J gene TRBJ2-1; 9 bases agree with TRBD2. The V gene end was trimmed by 3 bases and the J gene end by 7 bases; junction bases not matched to a gene: 8. CDR1 is SGHRS and CDR2 is YFSETQ in the germline V gene. The length of the CDR3 is 15 residues. The CDR3 sequence is CASSWQTGLANEQFF. CDR3 nucleotides: TGCGCCAGCAGCTGGCAGACGGGACTAGCAAATGAGCAGTTCTTC.

The table lists this clonotype with a few counts. CDR3 region: CSARSLFEALSYEQYF. CDR3 DNA: TGCAGTGCTAGAAGCCTTTTTGAAGCGCTTTCCTACGAGCAGTACTTC. V usage is TRBV20-1 and J usage is TRBJ2-7; D is ambiguous. Germline V lookup: CDR1 DFQATT, CDR2 SNEGSKA (reference sequence). CDR3 length equals 16 residues. V was shortened by 2 bases and J by 1 base, with 18 bases between the two germline ends.

This clonotype was counted only a few times. The chain is built from TRBV10-3 and TRBJ2-3, with D perhaps TRBD1 or TRBD2 (5 bases each). V gave up 8 bases and J gave up 11 bases, with 8 bases separating them. The length of the CDR3 is 9 residues. CDR1 and CDR2 (germline): ENHRY, SYGVKD. The CDR3 is CAIGGVQYF. DNA for the CDR3: TGTGCCATCGGGGGTGTGCAGTATTTT.

This clonotype was picked up a small number of times. The CDR3 loop reads CSAGVAGVHYNEQFF. Here the CDR3 DNA reads TGCAGTGCTGGAGTAGCGGGAGTTCACTACAATGAGCAGTTCTTC. V is TRBV20-1 and J is TRBJ2-1, with TRBD2 matching over 9 bases. After removal of 5 bases from V and 3 bases from J, the junction contained 8 bases not matched to a gene. Germline V CDR1 and CDR2: DFQATT, SNEGSKA (reference sequence). The CDR3 spans 15 residues.

The chain employs TRBV5-1 and TRBJ2-2, with D hard to call. Germline V CDR1 and CDR2: SGHRS, YFSETQ. CDR3 length: 14 residues. Trimming left V 4 bases short and J 1 base short, with 8 bases between. CDR3 bases: TGCGCCAGCAGCCTCTTAATGAACACCGGGGAGCTGTTTTTT. Its protein product is CASSLLMNTGELFF.

The genes are TRBV5-1 and TRBJ1-1; 7 nucleotides align to TRBD1. The CDR3 spans 16 residues. Per germline, CDR1 SGHRS and CDR2 YFSETQ. The V segment lost 2 bases and the J segment 0 bases; nucleotides outside the gene matches: 7. The CDR3 bases are TGCGCCAGCAGCTTCAACCCTGGGACAGTGAACACTGAAGCTTTCTTT. This sequence encodes CASSFNPGTVNTEAFF.

CDR3: CASSIDREGMNTEAFF. CDR3 bases: TGCGCCAGCAGCATCGACAGGGAAGGGATGAACACTGAAGCTTTCTTT. The rearrangement uses TRBV5-1 and TRBJ1-1; 7 bases are a match to TRBD1. Trimming removed 4 bases from V and 0 bases from J; junction bases left unmatched: 9. The CDR3 sequence is 16 residues long. The germline V gene has CDR1 SGHRS and CDR2 YFSETQ.

The rearrangement uses TRBV5-1 and TRBJ2-1, with D tentatively TRBD1 or TRBD2 (5 bases each). The V and J ends lost 4 bases and 4 bases respectively, with 15 bases between them. CDR1 SGHRS and CDR2 YFSETQ come from the germline V gene. This CDR3 is built from 15 residues. This CDR3 reads CASSTSGTMYNEQFF. In DNA, the CDR3 is TGCGCCAGCAGCACGAGTGGGACCATGTACAATGAGCAGTTCTTC.

This clonotype was observed a few times. The rearrangement joins TRBV6-1 to TRBJ2-7; 11 bases line up with TRBD2. With 6 bases clipped from V and 4 bases from J, the junction kept 8 bases outside the gene matches. CDR1 is MNHNS, CDR2 SASEGT, per germline. The CDR3 loop spans 15 amino acids. CDR3 in amino acids: CASRTTSGSKYEQYF. The CDR3 nucleotides read TGTGCCAGCAGGACCACTAGCGGGAGCAAGTACGAGCAGTACTTC.

This clonotype was seen only a few times. This chain uses TRBV24-1 with TRBJ2-7, with 10 bases that match TRBD2. The germline gives CDR1 KGHDR, CDR2 SFDVKD. The CDR3 is 16 residues long. V shed 5 bases and J 0 bases; nucleotides not matched to a gene: 6. The CDR3 is CATSARSGRGSYEQYF. In DNA, the CDR3 is TGTGCCACCAGTGCCAGGAGCGGGAGGGGCTCCTACGAGCAGTACTTC.

The CDR3 nucleotides are TGCGCCAGCAGCCAAGATGGACTAGCGGGACTCGGGGCAAATGAGCAGTTCTTC. This translates into CASSQDGLAGLGANEQFF. The J gene is TRBJ2-1, the V gene TRBV4-1; 12 bases map to TRBD2. The CDR3 is 18 amino acids. V shed 0 bases and J 7 bases; nucleotides not matched to a gene: 10. Germline V gene lookup returns CDR1 MGHRA and CDR2 YSYEKL.

This clonotype occurred a few times. This sequence joins TRBV28 and TRBJ2-3; 9 bases line up with TRBD1. The CDR3 loop spans 17 amino acids. The V gene end was trimmed by 5 bases and the J gene end by 3 bases; junction bases not matched to a gene: 12. CDR1 MDHEN and CDR2 SYDVKM come from the germline V gene. The chain's CDR3 is CASSPSPGQGSTDTQYF. CDR3 bases: TGTGCCAGCAGTCCATCTCCGGGACAGGGATCGACAGATACGCAGTATTTT.